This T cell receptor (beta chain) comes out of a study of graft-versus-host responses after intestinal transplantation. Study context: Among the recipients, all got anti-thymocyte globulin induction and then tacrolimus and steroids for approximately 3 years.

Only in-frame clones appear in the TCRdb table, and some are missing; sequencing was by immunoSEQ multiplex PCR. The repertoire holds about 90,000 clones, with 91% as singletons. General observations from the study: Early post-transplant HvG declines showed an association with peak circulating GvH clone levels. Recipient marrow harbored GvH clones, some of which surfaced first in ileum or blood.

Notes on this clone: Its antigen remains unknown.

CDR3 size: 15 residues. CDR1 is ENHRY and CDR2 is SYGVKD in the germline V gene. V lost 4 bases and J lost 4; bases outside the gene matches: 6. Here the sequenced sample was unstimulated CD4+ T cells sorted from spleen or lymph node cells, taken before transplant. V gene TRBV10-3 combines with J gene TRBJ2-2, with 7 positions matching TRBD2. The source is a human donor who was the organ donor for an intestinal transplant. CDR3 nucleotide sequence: TGTGCCATCAGTGGACGGGGGAGGGCCACCGGGGAGCTGTTTTTT. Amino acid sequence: CAISGRGRATGELFF.